This passage covers 15 T cell receptor beta chains from one sample sequenced in a study of radiotherapy plus CTLA-4 blockade in lung cancer. Measured with immunoSEQ multiplex PCR; TCRdb has only the in-frame clones, and not every one. The table has about 66,000 clones, about 83% seen once. Here the sequenced sample was peripheral blood, taken from a patient treated with radiotherapy plus ipilimumab. All receptors come from a human donor with non-small cell lung cancer who had a partial response to radiotherapy plus ipilimumab.

Regarding this clone: Other DNA sequences in this sample translate to the same CDR3. The V gene is TRBV10-1, the J gene TRBJ2-3; 10 bases match TRBD1. Germline lookup yields CDR1 WNHNN and CDR2 SYGVQD (reference sequence). The CDR3 covers 14 residues. V shed 6 bases, J shed 3 bases, and the junction held 3 bases outside the gene matches. The CDR3 sequence: CASSGQGGTDTQYF. DNA of the CDR3: TGCGCCAGCAGCGGACAGGGGGGAACAGATACGCAGTATTTT.

The genes are TRBV5-4 and TRBJ2-7; D might be TRBD1 (5 bases). CDR3 length: 13 amino acids. Trimming took off 1 base at V and 5 bases at J, with 10 bases between the two ends. Germline V gene data show CDR1 as SGHNT and CDR2 as YYREEE (reference sequence). Here the CDR3 DNA reads TGTGCCAGCAGCTTGTTTAAGGGGAACGAGCAGTACTTC. The encoded protein is CASSLFKGNEQYF. The full variable domain, completed using reference TRBV5-4 and TRBJ2-7, is ETGVTQSPTHLIKTRGQQVTLRCSSQSGHNTVSWYQQALGQGPQFIFQYYREEENGRGNFPPRFSGLQFPNYSSELNVNALELDDSALYLCASSLFKGNEQYFGPGTRLTVT.

Here the CDR3 reads CASSDPGLAEPTDTQYF. The DNA of the CDR3 is TGTGCCAGCAGCGACCCGGGGCTAGCGGAACCCACAGATACGCAGTATTTT. This chain joins TRBV28 and TRBJ2-3; 7 bases align to TRBD2. The germline V gene has CDR1 MDHEN and CDR2 SYDVKM. The J segment lost 2 bases and the V segment lost 6 bases, leaving 14 bases of the junction unmatched. The CDR3 is 17 amino acids.

The CDR3 reads CASQGEGANYGYTF. Here the CDR3 DNA reads TGTGCCAGCCAAGGGGAGGGGGCTAACTATGGCTACACCTTC. The V call is TRBV28, the J call TRBJ1-2; TRBD1 might be the D (6 bases). The CDR3 consists of 14 residues. V gave up 8 bases and J gave up 0 bases, with 13 bases separating them. Germline V gene data show CDR1 as MDHEN and CDR2 as SYDVKM.

V and J are TRBV6-1 and TRBJ1-1, with 9 positions matching TRBD1. The CDR3 totals 15 residues. V shed 3 bases and J 11 bases; nucleotides not matched to a gene: 13. The germline V gene has CDR1 MNHNS and CDR2 SASEGT. The CDR3 region has the DNA TGTGCCAGCAGTGATGGACAGGTCCCACAGGGGGCGGCTTTCTTT. Amino acid sequence: CASSDGQVPQGAAFF.

The gene calls are TRBV27 and TRBJ1-1, with 8 nucleotides matching TRBD1. Germline CDR1 MNHEY, CDR2 SMNVEV (reference sequence). V shed 3 bases, J shed 8 bases, and the junction held 8 bases outside the gene matches. CDR3 length equals 14 residues. Here the CDR3 reads CASSFDRGGGEAFF. CDR3 nucleotides: TGTGCCAGCAGTTTCGACAGGGGCGGCGGGGAAGCTTTCTTT.

The chain recombines TRBV18 with TRBJ2-7; D gene unclear. The V end was cut by 2 bases, the J end by 1 base, with 6 bases between. The CDR3 sequence is 13 residues long. CDR1 is KGHSH and CDR2 is LQKENI in the germline V gene. This CDR3 is CASSPMSSYEQYF. The CDR3 nucleotides are TGTGCCAGCTCACCAATGAGTTCCTACGAGCAGTACTTC. The entire variable domain, with the rest obtained from reference TRBV18 and TRBJ2-7, is as follows: NAGVMQNPRHLVRRRGQEARLRCSPMKGHSHVYWYRQLPEEGLKFMVYLQKENIIDESGMPKERFSAEFPKEGPSILRIQQVVRGDSAAYFCASSPMSSYEQYFGPGTRLTVT.

This clone has just a few counts. This chain uses TRBV5-1 with TRBJ1-1, with no clear D. CDR3 length equals 14 residues. V was shortened by 0 bases and J by 1 base, with 7 bases between the two germline ends. Germline V gene sequence: CDR1 SGHRS, CDR2 YFSETQ. CDR3 sequence (DNA): TGCGCCAGCAGCTTGGGTGCGCAGAACACTGAAGCTTTCTTT. Translation: CASSLGAQNTEAFF.

In nucleotides, the CDR3 is TGCAGTGCTCCCTCCGCAGGGGCGCAGTATTTT. Its translation is CSAPSAGAQYF. The J gene is TRBJ2-3, the V gene TRBV20-1; D is perhaps TRBD1 (6 bases). This CDR3 spans 11 amino acids. Looked up from germline, CDR1 is DFQATT and CDR2 is SNEGSKA (reference sequence). V was trimmed by 5 bases and J by 10 bases, leaving 13 bases between them.

This clone was picked up one time. The DNA of the CDR3 is TGTGCCAGCAGATTTGACAGGGCCCTGAACACCGGGGAGCTGTTTTTT. Translation: CASRFDRALNTGELFF. The rearrangement joins TRBV2 to TRBJ2-2; TRBD1 aligns across 7 bases. After removal of 6 bases from V and 1 base from J, the junction contained 8 bases not matched to a gene. CDR1 and CDR2 (germline): SNHLY, FYNNEI. This CDR3 comprises 16 residues.

The chain has TRBV9 and TRBJ2-1; tentative D call: TRBD1 (5 bases). V lost 2 bases to trimming and J lost 0 bases, with 9 bases between them. Germline values: CDR1 SGDLS, CDR2 YYNGEE. The CDR3 sequence is 15 residues long. CDR3 DNA: TGTGCCAGCAGCGTGACAGCTAGCTCCTACAATGAGCAGTTCTTC. It yields the protein CASSVTASSYNEQFF.

The chain is built from TRBV28 and TRBJ1-1, with 7 nucleotides matching TRBD1. Germline V lookup: CDR1 MDHEN, CDR2 SYDVKM. V shed 7 bases, J shed 7 bases, and the junction held 9 bases outside the gene matches. This CDR3 has 13 amino acids. The CDR3 sequence: CASTRRGLVEAFF. The CDR3 DNA sequence: TGTGCCAGCACAAGGAGGGGGCTGGTTGAAGCTTTCTTT.

The chain is built from TRBV9 and TRBJ2-7, with 7 nucleotides matching TRBD2. The CDR3 sequence is 14 residues long. V dropped 5 bases and J dropped 0; count of bases not matched to a gene: 5. CDR1 is SGDLS and CDR2 is YYNGEE in the germline V gene. The CDR3 DNA reads as TGTGCCAGCAGTCGGCTAGCGGACTCCTACGAGCAGTACTTC. Translation: CASSRLADSYEQYF.

The chain is built from TRBV9 and TRBJ1-2; TRBD1 agrees at 9 bases. CDR3 length: 16 residues. Unmatched junction bases numbered 12, after V lost 3 bases and J lost 6 bases. Germline V lookup: CDR1 SGDLS, CDR2 YYNGEE. The CDR3 sequence: CASSAWQEDRGNGYTF. CDR3 sequence (DNA): TGTGCCAGCAGCGCCTGGCAAGAAGACAGGGGGAATGGCTACACCTTC.

This sequence joins TRBV7-2 and TRBJ1-5; TRBD1 matches 9 bases. The CDR3 sequence is 15 residues long. Per the germline V gene, CDR1 is SGHTA and CDR2 is FQGNSA. J was trimmed by 4 bases and V by 5 bases; bases with no gene match: 6. CDR3 bases: TGTGCCAGCAGCCCCCGGACAGGGGAGAATCAGCCCCAGCATTTT. Its protein is CASSPRTGENQPQHF.